This T cell receptor (beta chain) stems from a study of T cells in Graves' hyperthyroidism and ophthalmopathy. Germline V gene data show CDR1 as DFQATT and CDR2 as SNEGSKA (reference sequence). Germline trimming cut 2 bases from V and 4 bases from J; bases unmatched to any gene: 3. There are 14 residues in the CDR3. RNA transcripts served as the template for amplifying TCR beta CDR3 regions. First-round RT-PCR targeting the TCR CDR3 was performed with the HTBI primer set. TCRdb reprocessed the multiplex PCR reads via MiXCR and lists one record per CDR3 protein. The table includes a few hundred thousand distinct CDR3 sequences, 22% detected once. There are many counts of this clonotype.

The clonotype comes from a woman aged 70 to 79 with Graves' ophthalmopathy. This chain links TRBV20-1 with TRBJ2-3; 10 bases line up with TRBD1. Sequencing used blood. CDR3 region: CSARTGTGADTQYF. CDR3 nucleotide sequence: TGCAGTGCTAGAACCGGGACAGGGGCAGATACGCAGTATTTT.